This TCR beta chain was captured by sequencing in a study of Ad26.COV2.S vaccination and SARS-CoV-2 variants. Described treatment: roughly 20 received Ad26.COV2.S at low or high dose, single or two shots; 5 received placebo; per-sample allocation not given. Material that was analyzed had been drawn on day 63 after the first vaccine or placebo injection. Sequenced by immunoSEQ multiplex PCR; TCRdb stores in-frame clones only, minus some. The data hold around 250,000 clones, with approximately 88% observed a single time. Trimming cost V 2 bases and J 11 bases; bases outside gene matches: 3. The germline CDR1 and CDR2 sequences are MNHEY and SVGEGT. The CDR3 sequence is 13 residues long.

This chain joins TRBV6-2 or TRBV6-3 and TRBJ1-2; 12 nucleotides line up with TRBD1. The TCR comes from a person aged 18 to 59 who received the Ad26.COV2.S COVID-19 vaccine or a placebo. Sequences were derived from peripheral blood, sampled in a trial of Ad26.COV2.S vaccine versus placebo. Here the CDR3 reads CASSYRDRGPYTF. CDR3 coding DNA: TGTGCCAGCAGTTACCGGGACAGGGGGCCTTACACCTTC.